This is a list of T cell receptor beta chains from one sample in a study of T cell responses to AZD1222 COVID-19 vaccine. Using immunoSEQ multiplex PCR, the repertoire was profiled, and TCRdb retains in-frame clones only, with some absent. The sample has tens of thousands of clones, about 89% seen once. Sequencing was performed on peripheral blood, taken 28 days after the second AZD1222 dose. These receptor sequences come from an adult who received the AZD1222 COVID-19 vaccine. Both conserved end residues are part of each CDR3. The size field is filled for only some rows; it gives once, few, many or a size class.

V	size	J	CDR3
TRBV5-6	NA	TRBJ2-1	CASSRAGTGLHEQFF
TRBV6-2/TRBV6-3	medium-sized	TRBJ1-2	CASSVGTGVGYTF
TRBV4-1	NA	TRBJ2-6	CASSQDRGSGANVLTF
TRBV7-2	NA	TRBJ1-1	CASSFTGMGVTEAFF
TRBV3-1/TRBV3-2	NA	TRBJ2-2	CASSQRGTSGAYTGELFF
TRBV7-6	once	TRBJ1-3	CASSSGPGSGNTIYF
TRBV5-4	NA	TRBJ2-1	CASSLDRNNEQFF
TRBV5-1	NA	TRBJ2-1	CASSLDGTGHNEQFF
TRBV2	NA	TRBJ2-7	CASLNRGWTYEQYF
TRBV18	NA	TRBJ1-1	CASSPSSVNTEAFF
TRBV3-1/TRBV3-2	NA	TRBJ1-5	CASSQGGINQPQHF
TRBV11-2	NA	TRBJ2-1	CASSTNRDEQFF
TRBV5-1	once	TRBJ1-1	CASSLVVRNTEAFF
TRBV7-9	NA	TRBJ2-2	CASSFGGQNTGELFF
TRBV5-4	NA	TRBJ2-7	CASSLLGANEQYF
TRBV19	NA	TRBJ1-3	CASTGFPSGNTIYF
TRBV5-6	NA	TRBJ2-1	CASSLGAGGLGRNNEQFF
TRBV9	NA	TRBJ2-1	CASSVAGGNNEQFF
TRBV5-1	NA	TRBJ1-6	CASSSQGDNSPLHF
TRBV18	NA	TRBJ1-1	CASSPFGEAFF
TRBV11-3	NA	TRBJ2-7	CASSFRSQQYF
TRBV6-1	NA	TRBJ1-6	CASSDFSGAGSPLHF
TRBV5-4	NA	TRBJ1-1	CASILPGKTEAFF
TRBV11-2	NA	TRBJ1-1	CASSPDRVNTEAFF
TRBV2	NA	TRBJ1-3	CASNHDRGNGNTIYF
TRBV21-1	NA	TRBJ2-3	CASSKKGQPLPDTQYF
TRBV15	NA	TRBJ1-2	CATGGGQGVFKPNYGYTF
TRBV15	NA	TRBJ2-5	CATSRDSSAGQETQYF
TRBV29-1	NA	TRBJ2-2	CSVGGTNTGELFF
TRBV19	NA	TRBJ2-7	CASSIDQGYEQYF
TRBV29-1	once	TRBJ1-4	CSVDGGNGEKLFF
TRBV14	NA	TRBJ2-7	CASSQTGSSYEQYF
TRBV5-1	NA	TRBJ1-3	CASSLADGNTIYF
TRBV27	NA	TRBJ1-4	CASSLQGVNEKLFF
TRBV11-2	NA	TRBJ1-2	CASSSPTGILGSF
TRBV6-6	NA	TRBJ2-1	CASSLLAEQFF
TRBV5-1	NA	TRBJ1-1	CASSPGHGKNTEAFF
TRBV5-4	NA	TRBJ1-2	CASSSRTGENYGYTF
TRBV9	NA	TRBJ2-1	CASERGLRGGGNEQFF
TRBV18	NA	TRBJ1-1	CASSPVLNTEAFF
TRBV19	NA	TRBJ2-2	CASSRLAGAGGELFF
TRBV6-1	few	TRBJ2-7	CASSEATASSYEQYF
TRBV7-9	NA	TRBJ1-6	CASSDRDHNSPLHF
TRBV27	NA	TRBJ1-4	CASSLQGGLMNEKLFF
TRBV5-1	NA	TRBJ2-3	CASSFSLGVGTQYF
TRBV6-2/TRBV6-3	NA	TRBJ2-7	CASSYSLTGTDYEQYF
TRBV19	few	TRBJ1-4	CASRSQGTSNEKLFF
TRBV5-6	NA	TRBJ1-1	CASSLVLGLNTEAFF
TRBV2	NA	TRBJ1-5	CASSEQGTGQPQHF
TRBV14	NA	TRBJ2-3	CASSLTGTTGTQYF